Here is one TCR beta chain with its context. The sample comes from a study of CD8 T cells in Susac syndrome. Trimming took 5 bases from V and 5 from J, leaving 9 bases between them. Per germline, CDR1 PRHDT and CDR2 FYEKMQ (reference sequence). This CDR3 contains 12 residues. The RNA input was roughly 0.45 to 1 ug, and it was reverse transcribed with random hexamers. Amplification of TCR beta CDR3 by immunoSEQ multiplex PCR spanned 54 Vbeta and 13 Jbeta. TCRdb reanalysed the immunoSEQ multiplex PCR reads using MiXCR and keeps one entry per CDR3 protein. The repertoire holds approximately 80,000 distinct CDR3 sequences, with around 94% as singletons.

This TCR came from a human donor with Susac syndrome. Sequenced: CD8+ T cells from PBMCs. J is TRBJ1-2 and V is TRBV13; D gene unclear. The CDR3 sequence is CASSASRYGYTF. The CDR3 region has the DNA TGTGCCAGCAGCGCCAGCCGGTATGGCTACACCTTC.